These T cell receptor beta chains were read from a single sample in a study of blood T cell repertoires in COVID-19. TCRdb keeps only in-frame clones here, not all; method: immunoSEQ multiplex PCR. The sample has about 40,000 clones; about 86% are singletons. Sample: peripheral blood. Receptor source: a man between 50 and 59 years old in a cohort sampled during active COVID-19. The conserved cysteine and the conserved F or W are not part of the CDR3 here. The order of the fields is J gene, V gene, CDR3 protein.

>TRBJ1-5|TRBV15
ATAQGSNQPQH
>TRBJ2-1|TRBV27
ASSSSAGEVYNEQF
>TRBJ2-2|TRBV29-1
SPERRAGWTGELF
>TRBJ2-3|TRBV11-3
ASSFRDRGRGGTDTQY
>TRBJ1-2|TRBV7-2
ASSPNPEVLAGYT
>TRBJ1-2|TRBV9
ASSADRTDYT
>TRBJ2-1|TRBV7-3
ASSRAGGVEGEQF
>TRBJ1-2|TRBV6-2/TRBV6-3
ASSWGPNFYGYT
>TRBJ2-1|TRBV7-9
ASSLVLAGFNEQF
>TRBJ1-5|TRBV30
AWSASFRVDQPQH
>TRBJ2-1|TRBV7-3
ASSPRVSSYNEQF
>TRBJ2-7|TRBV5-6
ASSSGYEQY
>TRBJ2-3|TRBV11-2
ASSLKPDYTDTQY
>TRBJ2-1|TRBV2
ASSELDSMVNEQF
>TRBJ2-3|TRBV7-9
ASSFGTSGVTSTDTQY
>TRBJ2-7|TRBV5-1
ASSLDGLAGGSYEQY
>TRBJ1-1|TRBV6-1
ASSEIDFGATEAF
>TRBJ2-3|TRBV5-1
ASGFAGDTQY
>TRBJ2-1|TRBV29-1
SVERQGLMF
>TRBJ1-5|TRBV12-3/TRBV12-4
ASSFNSNQPQH
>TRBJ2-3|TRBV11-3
ATQGIGVEDTQY
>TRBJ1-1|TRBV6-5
ASTKEGTANTEAF
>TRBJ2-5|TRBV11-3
ASSLGPGETQY
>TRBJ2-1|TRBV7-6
ASSPTGGASNEQF
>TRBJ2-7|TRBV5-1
ASSLRRDTATEQY
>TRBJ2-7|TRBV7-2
ASSSGLAGGHFYEQY
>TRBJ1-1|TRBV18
TSSAGNLGGTEAF
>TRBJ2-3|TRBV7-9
ASSYRREDTQY
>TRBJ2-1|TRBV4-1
ASSQELAGDEQF
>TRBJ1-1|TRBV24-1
ATSDPWVTAPNTEAF
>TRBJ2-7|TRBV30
AWMGPRGEQY
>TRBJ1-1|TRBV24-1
ATSSTANTEAF
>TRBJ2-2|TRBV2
ASSGLAGGWDTGELF
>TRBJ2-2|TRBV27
ASSPIWRGDTGELF
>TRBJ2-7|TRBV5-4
ASSRGTGSYEQY
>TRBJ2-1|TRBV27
ASSLSAGRTYNEQF
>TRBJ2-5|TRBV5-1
ASGTQGQETQY
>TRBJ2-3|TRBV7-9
ASSPRGTGTDTQY
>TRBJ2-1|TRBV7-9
ASSYLAGNNEQF
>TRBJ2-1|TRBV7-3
ASSRGTEYNEQF
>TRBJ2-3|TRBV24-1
ATSDLGRGGTDTQY
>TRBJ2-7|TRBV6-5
ASIGGFLGEQY
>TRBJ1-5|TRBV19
ASTLSGAQPQH
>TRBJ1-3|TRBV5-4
ASSLGTGPSSGNTIY
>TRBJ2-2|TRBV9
ASSVDGVDTGELF
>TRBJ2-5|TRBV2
ASSEGVAGGQETQY
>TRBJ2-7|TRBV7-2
ASSLGHSYEQY